This T cell receptor beta chain was retrieved from a study of blood T cell repertoires in COVID-19. Study background: The cDNA or gDNA used as material had been derived from T cells, B-cell-depleted T cells, or PBMCs.

TCRdb's table, derived via immunoSEQ multiplex PCR, lists solely in-frame clones and lacks some. The top ten hold approximately 6.7% of the sample, which has tens of thousands of clones, about 91% seen once. The V and J ends lost 0 bases and 5 bases, in that order; junction bases with no gene match: 13. Germline assignment: CDR1 SGHDT and CDR2 YYEEEE. This CDR3 contains 19 residues. The V gene is TRBV5-6, the J gene TRBJ2-5; 13 positions agree with TRBD2. This clonotype originated in a woman of 80 years or more with acute or convalescent COVID-19. Sequencing was carried out using peripheral blood. In nucleotides, the CDR3 is TGTGCCAGCAGCTTGGGACTAGCGGGGGGCTCAAGAAGTAGGGAGACCCAGTACTTC. Translation: CASSLGLAGGSRSRETQYF.